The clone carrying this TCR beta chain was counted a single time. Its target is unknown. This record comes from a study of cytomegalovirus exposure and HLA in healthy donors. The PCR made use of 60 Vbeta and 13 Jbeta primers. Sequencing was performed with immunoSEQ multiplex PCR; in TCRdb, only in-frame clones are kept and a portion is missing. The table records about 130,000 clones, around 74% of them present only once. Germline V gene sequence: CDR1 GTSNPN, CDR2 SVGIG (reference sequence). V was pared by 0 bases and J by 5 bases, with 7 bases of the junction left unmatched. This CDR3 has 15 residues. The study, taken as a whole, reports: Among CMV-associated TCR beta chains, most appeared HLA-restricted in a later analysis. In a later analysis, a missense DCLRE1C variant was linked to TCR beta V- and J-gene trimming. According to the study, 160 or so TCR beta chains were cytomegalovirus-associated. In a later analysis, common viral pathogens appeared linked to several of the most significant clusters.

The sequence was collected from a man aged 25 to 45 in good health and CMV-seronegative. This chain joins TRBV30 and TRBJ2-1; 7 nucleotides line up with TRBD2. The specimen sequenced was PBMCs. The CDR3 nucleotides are TGTGCCTGGAGTGTCCTAGGACTAGTCAACAATGAGCAGTTCTTC. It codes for CAWSVLGLVNNEQFF.